This entry lists 16 T cell receptor beta chains sequenced from one sample in a study of blood T cells in healthy people across ages. Together with a sample-barcoded 5' primer, a J-beta primer mix was included in a second PCR lasting roughly 6 to 12 cycles. TCRdb reanalysed the 5' RACE reads using MiXCR and keeps one entry per CDR3 protein. The sample lists about 620,000 distinct CDR3 sequences, 21% seen once, with roughly 3.9% in the top ten. The sequencing sample was made of blood. The source is a man between 65 and 85 years old in good health.

With respect to this clonotype: Because the CDR3 is missing its conserved closing phenylalanine or tryptophan, this is likely a read error. The chain recombines TRBV20-1 with TRBJ2-5; 7 nucleotides match TRBD1. The CDR3 runs to 14 residues. The V gene end was trimmed by 3 bases and the J gene end by 1 base; junction bases not matched to a gene: 5. Per the germline V gene, CDR1 is DFQATT and CDR2 is SNEGSKA (reference sequence). The CDR3 region has the DNA TGCAGTGCTAGCCCCGGACAGGTCCAAGAGACCCAGTACCTC. Protein sequence: CSASPGQVQETQYL.

The V call is TRBV20-1, the J call TRBJ2-5; TRBD2 aligns across 10 bases. J gave up 0 bases and V 6 bases, and 10 bases lay outside the gene matches. Germline-derived CDR1 and CDR2 are DFQATT and SNEGSKA (reference sequence). The CDR3 has 16 amino acids. The CDR3 nucleotides are TGCAGTGCCAGGAAACTAGCGGGGCTAAACCAAGAGACCCAGTACTTC. Its protein product is CSARKLAGLNQETQYF.

In this sample, this clonotype turned up once. The chain uses TRBV6-6 and TRBJ2-7; 10 positions match TRBD1. J was trimmed by 6 bases and V by 9 bases; bases with no gene match: 11. The CDR3 spans 14 residues. The V gene's germline CDR1 is MNHNY and CDR2 SVGAGI (reference sequence). CDR3 region: CASQWDRGTLEQYF. The CDR3 DNA is TGTGCCAGTCAATGGGACAGGGGAACTCTCGAGCAGTACTTC.

This clonotype showed up just a few times. The chain couples TRBV6-1 to TRBJ2-1; no reliable D call. V lost 2 bases, J lost 10 bases, and 6 bases lay in between. CDR1 is MNHNS and CDR2 is SASEGT in the germline V gene. The length of the CDR3 is 11 residues. CDR3 residues: CASSERAEQFF. DNA of the CDR3: TGTGCCAGCAGTGAAAGGGCGGAGCAGTTCTTC.

In its sample, this clonotype was seen many times. CDR3 bases: TGTGCCAGCTCACCATACGCTCAAGAGACCCAGTACTTC. Protein sequence: CASSPYAQETQYF. The chain joins TRBV18 to TRBJ2-5, with no clear D. Deletions cut 2 bases from V and 2 bases from J, with 6 bases between. The CDR3 consists of 13 residues. Germline CDR1 is KGHSH and CDR2 is LQKENI.

This clonotype was observed a handful of times. V usage is TRBV5-1 and J usage is TRBJ2-2, with a tentative D call TRBD2 (6 bases). Germline-derived CDR1 and CDR2 are SGHRS and YFSETQ. This CDR3 is 17 amino acids long. V lost 1 base and J lost 2, with 15 bases in between. CDR3 in amino acids: CASSLISGRRNTGELFF. The CDR3, as DNA: TGCGCCAGCAGCTTGATCTCAGGGAGGAGAAACACCGGGGAGCTGTTTTTT.

As to this clonotype: The junction and the germline gene differ at one end; a read error may be behind it. V and J are TRBV6-1 and TRBJ1-2, with unresolved D. Germline CDR1 is MNHNS and CDR2 is SASEGT. CDR3 size: 11 residues. The DNA of the CDR3 is TGTGCCAGCAGTGGTTCGAGCGACCAGCACTTC. It is translated as CASSGSSDQHF.

This clonotype has only a few counts. V and J are TRBV4-1 and TRBJ1-5; no firm D call. Deletions cut 3 bases from V and 0 bases from J, with 21 bases between. In germline, CDR1 is MGHRA, CDR2 YSYEKL. This CDR3 is 19 amino acids long. The DNA for the CDR3 is TGCGCCAGCAGCCAGGCTGGACCTATGCAGATGGATAGCAATCAGCCCCAGCATTTT. Translated: CASSQAGPMQMDSNQPQHF.

This clonotype was seen at least ten times. The chain is built from TRBV28 and TRBJ1-4, with 8 bases identical to TRBD1. After removal of 3 bases from V and 10 bases from J, the junction contained 10 bases not matched to a gene. The CDR3 runs 15 residues. Germline V gene lookup returns CDR1 MDHEN and CDR2 SYDVKM. The CDR3, as DNA: TGTGCCAGCAGTTTCCCCGGGACAGGCCACGGAAAACTGTTTTTT. It specifies CASSFPGTGHGKLFF.

The V and J genes are TRBV29-1 and TRBJ2-7; a possible D gene is TRBD1 (5 bases). The germline V gene encodes CDR1 SQVTM and CDR2 ANQGSEA. V dropped 5 bases and J dropped 6 bases, with 17 bases sitting between them. The CDR3 consists of 13 residues. CDR3 protein: CSVTTGFSGEQYF. CDR3 bases: TGCAGCGTTACTACAGGTTTCTCGGGCGAGCAGTACTTC.

The V gene is TRBV11-1, the J gene TRBJ1-1; TRBD1 matches 12 bases. V shed 5 bases and J 0 bases; nucleotides not matched to a gene: 7. The germline V gene encodes CDR1 SGHAT and CDR2 FQDESV (reference sequence). The CDR3 extends over 17 amino acids. CDR3 residues: CASSPRDRGLVNTEAFF. The DNA of the CDR3 is TGTGCCAGCAGCCCCCGGGACAGGGGGCTAGTGAACACTGAAGCTTTCTTT.

There are many counts of this clonotype. V gene TRBV20-1 combines with J gene TRBJ1-5, with D perhaps matching TRBD1 (6 bases). CDR1 is DFQATT, CDR2 SNEGSKA, per germline (reference sequence). The CDR3 runs to 12 residues. The ends were cut back, 6 bases at V and 7 bases at J, with 13 bases in the middle. Here the CDR3 reads CSAGGGGQPQHF. In nucleotides, the CDR3 is TGCAGTGCGGGGGGGGGCGGACAGCCCCAGCATTTT.

The J gene is TRBJ2-1, the V gene TRBV20-1; 9 positions agree with TRBD2. Trimming at V came to 0 bases and at J to 7 bases, leaving 10 bases not matched to a gene. The CDR3 covers 16 residues. Per germline, CDR1 DFQATT and CDR2 SNEGSKA (reference sequence). The CDR3 reads CSARDGSGGHRNEQFF. CDR3 sequence (DNA): TGCAGTGCTAGAGATGGTAGCGGGGGACATCGGAATGAGCAGTTCTTC.

The DNA for the CDR3 is TGCAGTGCCAGGGACTTTGGCTCTGGAAACACCATATATTTT. Its translation: CSARDFGSGNTIYF. The chain joins TRBV20-1 to TRBJ1-3, with D possibly matching TRBD1 (5 bases). CDR1 DFQATT and CDR2 SNEGSKA come from the germline V gene (reference sequence). Between the trimmed V and J ends, which lost 6 bases and 0 bases, there was a span of 12 bases. The CDR3 loop spans 14 amino acids.

The chain recombines TRBV6-6 with TRBJ2-5, with TRBD2 matching over 7 bases. The CDR3 spans 12 residues. Germline V lookup: CDR1 MNHNY, CDR2 SVGAGI (reference sequence). V trimming: 2 bases; J trimming: 11 bases; junction bases outside the gene matches: 5. The CDR3 loop reads CASSYQGLEQYF. CDR3 coding DNA: TGTGCCAGCAGTTACCAAGGACTAGAGCAGTACTTC.

The chain links TRBV2 to TRBJ2-1; no definite D call. The J call is uncertain, as TRBJ2-5 better fits the DNA end. The CDR3 spans 15 residues. The germline gives CDR1 SNHLY, CDR2 FYNNEI. CDR3 nucleotides: TGTGCCAGCAGTGAGTATAGGCTCAGCCAAGAGACCCAGTACTTC. Protein product: CASSEYRLSQETQYF.